Reported below is one TCR beta chain. The target antigen is unknown. V shed 1 base, J shed 0 bases, and the junction held 8 bases outside the gene matches. Per germline, CDR1 SEHNR and CDR2 FQNEAQ (reference sequence). The CDR3 sequence is 19 residues long. TCRdb keeps only in-frame clones here, not all; method: immunoSEQ multiplex PCR. The data contain hundreds of thousands of clones, approximately 73% of them singletons. The data are from a study of shared clonotypes between healthy human individuals. General study results and limits: Limited genetic and exposure-history diversity came from having few donors. Generation probability values for non-shared clonotypes were lower than those for clonotypes shared by all four donors.

Sequencing input: memory CD4+ T cells sorted from blood. The subset was: CD45RA-negative fraction. The TCR was taken from a woman in her 30s in good health. The V gene is TRBV7-9, the J gene TRBJ2-3; 12 bases agree with TRBD2. CDR3 amino acids: CASSLVLTSGRLSTDTQYF. Here the CDR3 DNA reads TGTGCCAGCAGCTTAGTCTTGACTAGCGGGAGATTGAGCACAGATACGCAGTATTTT.